This is a list of T cell receptor beta chains from one sample in a study of blood T cell repertoires in COVID-19. The assay was immunoSEQ multiplex PCR, and TCRdb's table has in-frame clones only and misses some. The sample yields fewer than 200,000 clones, 84% seen once. Sequences were obtained from PBMCs or T cells enriched from blood (not recorded which). These receptors all come from a man between 45 and 60 years old who had recovered from COVID-19. Each CDR3 is given with its conserved first and last residue. The order of the fields is D gene, CDR3 length, V gene, clone size, J gene, CDR3 DNA, CDR3 protein. A D gene is named only where the DNA matches it firmly. The listing skips clone size in some rows; elsewhere it reads once, few, many or a size class.

>-|17|TRBV14|-|TRBJ2-2
TGTGCCAGCAGCCAAGACGACCTAGCCCTGAACACCGGGGAGCTGTTTTTT
CASSQDDLALNTGELFF
>TRBD1|17|TRBV6-1|-|TRBJ2-3
TGTGCCAGCAGTGCTACTCAGACAGGGGGAAGCACAGATACGCAGTATTTT
CASSATQTGGSTDTQYF
>TRBD1|15|TRBV2|-|TRBJ1-4
TGTGCCAGCACCGATGTAGGGACAGAAGTGGTAAAACTGTTTTTT
CASTDVGTEVVKLFF
>-|12|TRBV6-5|-|TRBJ1-6
TGTGCCAGCCAGACTTACGGTTCACCCCTCCACTTT
CASQTYGSPLHF
>TRBD1|12|TRBV6-5|-|TRBJ1-2
TGTGCCAGCAGGCAGGGGGTCGGAGGCTACACCTTC
CASRQGVGGYTF
>-|15|TRBV4-1|-|TRBJ2-7
TGCGCCAGCAGCCAAGGGCCTTCAGGTCGGAACGAGCAGTACTTC
CASSQGPSGRNEQYF
>-|11|TRBV30|-|TRBJ2-1
TGTGCCTGGAGTGGCAGATACGAGCAGTTCTTC
CAWSGRYEQFF
>-|13|TRBV5-1|-|TRBJ1-4
TGCGCCAGCCGACAAACAACTAATGAAAAACTGTTTTTT
CASRQTTNEKLFF
>TRBD1|14|TRBV7-3|few|TRBJ2-3
TGTGCCAGCAGCCCCGGGACAGGGGGTACCACGCAGTATTTT
CASSPGTGGTTQYF
>-|13|TRBV18|once|TRBJ2-5
TGTGCCAGCACAGATGGAAGGCCAGAGACCCAGTACTTC
CASTDGRPETQYF
>TRBD2|12|TRBV24-1|-|TRBJ2-1
TGTGCCACCGGCGACGGGGGGAAGGAGCAGTTCTTC
CATGDGGKEQFF
>-|16|TRBV27|-|TRBJ1-5
TGTGCCAGCAGATCCATCCGTGGGCAGGTCGGACAGCCCCAGCATTTT
CASRSIRGQVGQPQHF
>TRBD1|16|TRBV18|-|TRBJ1-5
TGTGCCAGCTCACCAGGAGGACAGGGTGGGTATCAGCCCCAGCATTTT
CASSPGGQGGYQPQHF
>-|12|TRBV6-5|-|TRBJ1-1
TGTGCCAGCAGTAGGGAGGGCACTGAAGCTTTCTTT
CASSREGTEAFF
>TRBD1|17|TRBV9|few|TRBJ1-3
TGTGCCAGCAGCGCCGTCCCGGGACAGAGCTCTGGAAACACCATATATTTT
CASSAVPGQSSGNTIYF
>TRBD1|13|TRBV14|-|TRBJ1-1
TGTGCCAGCAATACAGGGGGAGTCGCTGAAGCTTTCTTT
CASNTGGVAEAFF
>TRBD1|14|TRBV5-5|-|TRBJ1-2
TGTGCCAGCAGCCCCCTCGGGACAGGTTATGGCTACACCTTC
CASSPLGTGYGYTF
>-|15|TRBV6-5|-|TRBJ1-3
TGTGCCAGCAGTTACTCCGGGAGCTCTGGAAACACCATATATTTT
CASSYSGSSGNTIYF
>-|16|TRBV24-1|-|TRBJ1-2
TGTGCCACCAGGGGCAGGGCAGCAATCGCTAACTATGGCTACACCTTC
CATRGRAAIANYGYTF
>-|13|TRBV9|-|TRBJ2-5
TGTGCCAGCAGCATAACAGGGAAAGAGACCCAGTACTTC
CASSITGKETQYF
>-|13|TRBV7-3|once|TRBJ1-2
TGTGCCAGCAGCGTGGGGACTAGAGAAGGCTACACCTTC
CASSVGTREGYTF
>TRBD1|16|TRBV5-8|-|TRBJ1-2
TGTGCCAGCAGCCCCTTAGGGGGCAGGAGCAACTATGGCTACACCTTC
CASSPLGGRSNYGYTF
>-|15|TRBV5-3|-|TRBJ1-1
TGTGCCAGAAGCTTGGGATTGCGGCCGAACACTGAAGCTTTCTTT
CARSLGLRPNTEAFF
>-|14|TRBV5-1|-|TRBJ2-2
TGCGCCAGCAGCGGACACAGGGAGTCCGGGGAGCTGTTTTTT
CASSGHRESGELFF
>-|13|TRBV12-3/TRBV12-4|-|TRBJ2-1
TGTGTCAGCACCACCGGGACTCAAAATGAGCAGTTCTTC
CVSTTGTQNEQFF
>TRBD2|15|TRBV11-3|-|TRBJ2-1
TGTGCCAGCAGCCCTAGCGGGGGGCCTTACAATGAGCAGTTCTTC
CASSPSGGPYNEQFF
>TRBD1|16|TRBV5-1|-|TRBJ1-2
TGCGCCAGCAGCTGGGATCTGGACAGGGCGGACTATGGCTACACCTTC
CASSWDLDRADYGYTF
>TRBD1|15|TRBV6-5|few|TRBJ1-1
TGTGCCAGCAGTTGGACAGGGGGGATGAACACTGAAGCTTTCTTT
CASSWTGGMNTEAFF
>TRBD2|17|TRBV7-6|-|TRBJ2-1
TGTGCCAGCAGCACACCTACTAGCGGGGGAGACTACAATGAGCAGTTCTTC
CASSTPTSGGDYNEQFF
>-|11|TRBV7-9|-|TRBJ2-3
TGTGCCAGCAGCCCGCGAGATACGCAGTATTTT
CASSPRDTQYF
>-|14|TRBV5-1|few|TRBJ1-1
TGCGCCAGCAGCGAGCGACTATCTGACACTGAAGCTTTCTTT
CASSERLSDTEAFF
>-|12|TRBV19|-|TRBJ1-5
TGTGCCAGCTGGGGGGGGGATCAGCCCCAGCATTTT
CASWGGDQPQHF
>TRBD2|16|TRBV11-2|-|TRBJ2-5
TGTGCCAGCAGCTCAGAACGGGGCGGGGGGCAAGAGACCCAGTACTTC
CASSSERGGGQETQYF
>-|17|TRBV7-8|-|TRBJ1-2
TGTGCCAGCAGCTTAGATTTCGGGAGAAACCTTAACTATGGCTACACCTTC
CASSLDFGRNLNYGYTF
>TRBD1|15|TRBV19|-|TRBJ2-1
TGTGCCAGTAGTACCGCCGACAGGGCCTACAATGAGCAGTTCTTC
CASSTADRAYNEQFF
>-|11|TRBV28|-|TRBJ1-1
TGTGCCAGCACTATACGCACTGAAGCTTTCTTT
CASTIRTEAFF
>-|14|TRBV5-6|-|TRBJ2-5
TGTGCCAGCAGCTTACGGGGAAATAGAGAGACCCAGTACTTC
CASSLRGNRETQYF
>-|17|TRBV4-1|-|TRBJ2-1
TGCGCCAGCAGCCAAACGGAGACGGTTAGCTCCTACAATGAGCAGTTCTTC
CASSQTETVSSYNEQFF
>-|13|TRBV19|-|TRBJ1-5
TGTGCCAGTAGTATAATGGTGGAGCAGCCCCAGCATTTT
CASSIMVEQPQHF
>-|14|TRBV2|-|TRBJ1-1
TGTGCCAGCAGTGTGGGGGGGTTGAACACTGAAGCTTTCTTT
CASSVGGLNTEAFF
>TRBD1|16|TRBV7-3|-|TRBJ1-2
TGTGCCAGCAGCGACAGCCCCAGGGGGACGGAGAATGGCTACACCTTC
CASSDSPRGTENGYTF
>-|17|TRBV4-2|-|TRBJ1-3
TGTGCCAGCAGCCCCTTTTTCGGGGGTGTATCTCTGGACACCATATATTTT
CASSPFFGGVSLDTIYF
>-|16|TRBV7-9|-|TRBJ1-4
TGTGCCAGCAGCTACATATCAGGGGCAGAAGGTGAAAAACTGTTTTTT
CASSYISGAEGEKLFF
>TRBD1|12|TRBV10-1|-|TRBJ2-3
TGCGCCAGCGGGACAGGGAGAGGTACGCAGTATTTT
CASGTGRGTQYF
>-|15|TRBV6-2/TRBV6-3|-|TRBJ1-2
TGTGCCAGCAGTTACCCGGGGAGCTCTAACTATGGCTACACCTTC
CASSYPGSSNYGYTF
>-|16|TRBV9|-|TRBJ2-7
TGTGCCAGCAGCGTAGCTGGACGGGGGGCTGTTTACGAGCAGTACTTC
CASSVAGRGAVYEQYF
>TRBD1|13|TRBV2|-|TRBJ2-1
TGTGCCAGCATGAGTATCCAGGGGGCGACTCAGTTCTTC
CASMSIQGATQFF
>TRBD2|20|TRBV7-2|-|TRBJ2-6
TGTGCCAGCAGCTTAGCTCGCGGGGGAATCGGCGTTTCTGGGGCCAACGTCCTGACTTTC
CASSLARGGIGVSGANVLTF
>-|17|TRBV7-8|-|TRBJ2-3
TGTGCCAGCAGCCCCCGCCCGGGCAGGGCTAGCACAGATACGCAGTATTTT
CASSPRPGRASTDTQYF
>-|15|TRBV4-1|-|TRBJ2-1
TGCGCCAGCAGCCCCTGGCAGGGCGCCTACAATGAGCAGTTCTTC
CASSPWQGAYNEQFF
>TRBD1|14|TRBV10-3|-|TRBJ1-3
TGTGCCATAGAGGGGACAGCCCGAGGGGACACCATATATTTT
CAIEGTARGDTIYF
>TRBD1|14|TRBV6-5|-|TRBJ1-3
TGTGCCAGCAGTTACAGGGACAGGGGGGACACCATATATTTT
CASSYRDRGDTIYF
>-|13|TRBV12-3/TRBV12-4|-|TRBJ2-3
TGTGCCAGCACCGACAGGTTCGGGGATACGCAGTATTTT
CASTDRFGDTQYF
>-|15|TRBV6-5|few|TRBJ1-1
TGTGCCAGCAGTTACGGGGGCCAGGTGAACACTGAAGCTTTCTTT
CASSYGGQVNTEAFF
>TRBD2|14|TRBV3-1/TRBV3-2|-|TRBJ2-5
TGTGCCAGCCCTAGCGGGGGGCCAGGGGAGACCCAGTACTTC
CASPSGGPGETQYF
>TRBD1|16|TRBV7-9|-|TRBJ1-2
TGTGCCAGCAGCTTAGAGGGACAGGGTAAGGCCTATGGCTACACCTTC
CASSLEGQGKAYGYTF
>-|16|TRBV7-8|-|TRBJ2-7
TGTGCCAGCAGCTTAGGGTCAGTGAGGAGCTCCTACGAGCAGTACTTC
CASSLGSVRSSYEQYF
>-|12|TRBV29-1|-|TRBJ1-2
TGCAGCGTTGAAAGACCCACAGGCGGCTACACCTTC
CSVERPTGGYTF
>TRBD1|15|TRBV18|-|TRBJ2-7
TGTGCCAGCTCAGGGGACAGGGCTAACTTCTACGAGCAGTACTTC
CASSGDRANFYEQYF